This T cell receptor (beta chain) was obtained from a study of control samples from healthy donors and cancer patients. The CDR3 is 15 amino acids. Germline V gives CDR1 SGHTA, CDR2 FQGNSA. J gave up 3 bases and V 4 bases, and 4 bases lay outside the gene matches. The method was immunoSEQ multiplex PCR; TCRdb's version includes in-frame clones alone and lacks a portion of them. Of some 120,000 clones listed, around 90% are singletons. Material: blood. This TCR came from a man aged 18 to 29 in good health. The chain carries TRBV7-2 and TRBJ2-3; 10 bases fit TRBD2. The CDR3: CASSSSAGGTDTQYF. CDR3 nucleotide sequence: TGTGCCAGCAGCTCATCAGCGGGGGGGACAGATACGCAGTATTTT.